The present TCR beta chain was sequenced within a study of metastatic and nonmetastatic thyroid tumors (dated by TCRdb to the early 2020s). A note on the overall study: For patients with malignant and with benign thyroid disease, the researchers compared repertoires between peripheral blood samples and tumor or nodule tissue samples.

Results and caveats for the whole study, not just this receptor: In both blood and tumor samples, malignant tumors were reported to have significantly higher TCR beta diversity than benign nodules.

The library came from PCR. Instrument on record: Illumina HiSeq 4000. High-throughput sequencing was used to profile the TCR beta-chain CDR3 region of each patient. As for how the authors treated the data: A classifier to discriminate distant-metastatic papillary thyroid cancer patients was built from CDR3 differences across clinicopathological groups. To measure repertoire diversity the researchers used the Shannon index, while the Morisita-Horn index served to gauge how similar the tumor and blood repertoires were. Starting from the raw public reads, TCRdb applied fastp trimming at Q25, assembled clones with MiXCR and retained in-frame beta chains. TCRdb assigned the V and J calls; the authors' analysis was not used. The sample table holds 15,000 to 18,000 clones, of which 3.5% to 4.5% were seen once. The ten most abundant clones make up 23% of the sample. No patient had received any treatment before thyroid surgery. Using T-cell receptor beta sequencing, the researchers looked back retrospectively at clinical samples from patients, gathered between the early 2010s and the late 2010s.

To note about this clone: It has no known antigen specificity. The input lacks base qualities; no much larger clone sits a single base away.

For CDR1 and CDR2, the germline V gene lists MDHEN and SYDVKM. Trimming leaves V shorter by 5 bases and J shorter by 4 bases, with the junction holding 3 bases beyond the gene matches. The CDR3 starts with the cysteine, ends with the phenylalanine, and has 14 residues. Only CDR3 DNA is held: 42 bases, read in frame from base 1. Specimen: tumor tissue. This chain is built from TRBV28 and TRBJ1-2, and TRBD1 matches 11 of the central bases. The origin of this receptor is a female donor with papillary thyroid cancer or a benign thyroid nodule (not recorded which). Some clones in this sample may be carry-over from other donors' samples. Here is the DNA: TGTGCCAGCAGTCGGGACAGGGGGTTCTATGGCTACACCTTC. This translates into CASSRDRGFYGYTF.